Listed here are 5 T cell receptor beta chains from one sample, sequenced in a study of shared clonotypes between healthy human individuals. The data were produced by immunoSEQ multiplex PCR, yet TCRdb's version contains in-frame clones alone and is incomplete. The sample shows some 1.5 million clones, roughly 96% of them seen only once. Sequenced: naive CD4+ T cells sorted from blood. Subset reported: CD45RA+ positively selected. These receptors all stem from a man aged 25-45 years in good health.

The chain has TRBV30 and TRBJ1-2, with 8 nucleotides matching TRBD1. CDR3 length: 13 amino acids. The germline gives CDR1 GTSNPN, CDR2 SVGIG (reference sequence). J was trimmed by 6 bases and V by 5 bases; bases with no gene match: 8. The CDR3 region is CAWGRDRLDGYTF. The CDR3 DNA sequence: TGTGCCTGGGGCCGGGACAGGCTGGATGGCTACACCTTC.

V usage is TRBV5-4 and J usage is TRBJ1-1; D unclear. The V and J ends lost 3 bases and 6 bases respectively, with 15 bases between them. The CDR3 sequence is 14 residues long. Germline V CDR1 and CDR2: SGHNT, YYREEE (reference sequence). Here the CDR3 DNA reads TGTGCCAGCAGCTGGGGATTGGCGGAGGCTGAAGCTTTCTTT. It is translated as CASSWGLAEAEAFF.

The chain uses TRBV5-1 and TRBJ2-1; 7 nucleotides align to TRBD2. Trimming at V came to 0 bases and at J to 13 bases, leaving 13 bases not matched to a gene. From germline, CDR1 is SGHRS and CDR2 YFSETQ. This CDR3 is built from 15 residues. CDR3 in DNA: TGCGCCAGCAGCTTGGAGCGGGGATTTACAATGAGACAGTTCTTC. This translates into CASSLERGFTMRQFF. The full variable domain, completed using reference TRBV5-1 and TRBJ2-1, is KAGVTQTPRYLIKTRGQQVTLSCSPISGHRSVSWYQQTPGQGLQFLFEYFSETQRNKGNFPGRFSGRQFSNSRSEMNVSTLELGDSALYLCASSLERGFTMRQFFGPGTRLTVL.

The genes are TRBV7-2 and TRBJ2-3; D is uncertain. CDR1 and CDR2 (germline): SGHTA, FQGNSA. With 7 bases removed from V and 0 bases from J, the gap between germline ends came to 11 bases. This CDR3 has 14 residues. CDR3 loop: CASKGLASTDTQYF. The CDR3, as DNA: TGTGCCAGCAAAGGGCTGGCTAGCACAGATACGCAGTATTTT.

The chain joins TRBV7-2 to TRBJ1-5, with a tentative D call TRBD1 (6 bases). The length of the CDR3 is 19 residues. V lost 5 bases and J lost 2, with 25 bases in between. Germline lookup yields CDR1 SGHTA and CDR2 FQGNSA. This CDR3 is CASSQGPGRGSGGNQPQHF. The CDR3 DNA is TGTGCCAGCAGCCAAGGCCCTGGCAGGGGCAGCGGGGGCAATCAGCCCCAGCATTTT.